The text below deals with one TCR beta chain. No antigen is known for it. The repertoire was sequenced with immunoSEQ multiplex PCR; TCRdb's copy has only in-frame clones and lacks some. Among over 150,000 clones, roughly 89% were seen once, and the ten largest hold over 1%. This sample was taken from a study of T cell responses to AZD1222 COVID-19 vaccine. Study-wide results and limits: With dominance at 160-218 and 743-854, vaccine-associated CD4 TCRs spanned spike. Spike-specific TCR breadth rose after two AZD1222 doses, and depth rose as well. The peak T cell response came first, and repertoires were sampled only after it. Most donors were white British, females outnumbered males, and clonal diversity was possibly underestimated.

The CDR3 is 13 amino acids. V was shortened by 1 base and J by 7 bases, with 10 bases between the two germline ends. Germline-derived CDR1 and CDR2 are LGHDT and YNNKEL (reference sequence). This material consisted of peripheral blood, taken 28 days after the second AZD1222 dose. V usage is TRBV3-1 (or the pseudogene TRBV3-2) and J usage is TRBJ1-1; tentatively, D is TRBD1 (5 bases). The sequence was collected from an adult who received the AZD1222 COVID-19 vaccine. The CDR3 is CASSQGPGREAFF. The CDR3 coding sequence is TGTGCCAGCAGCCAAGGTCCGGGGCGTGAAGCTTTCTTT.